The 30 T cell receptor beta chains reported below all come from one sample, sequenced in a study of early T cells in non-severe SARS-CoV-2 infection. MiXCR, applied by TCRdb to the 5' RACE reads, yields one record per CDR3 protein. This sample has about 60,000 distinct CDR3 sequences, with over 20% found just once. Sequenced material: whole blood, taken at baseline. The receptors derive from an adult who was a healthcare worker with PCR-confirmed SARS-CoV-2 infection or an uninfected control (not recorded which).

This clonotype came up many times. This chain connects TRBV2 to TRBJ1-5; 10 positions agree with TRBD1. Germline CDR1 and CDR2: SNHLY and FYNNEI. V was clipped by 7 bases and J by 0 bases; unmatched bases: 6. This CDR3 has 16 residues. The CDR3: CASKDRGDYSNQPQHF. In DNA, the CDR3 is TGTGCCAGCAAGGACAGGGGGGATTATAGCAATCAGCCCCAGCATTTT.

This clonotype appeared many times. This sequence joins TRBV7-9 and TRBJ1-6, with D tentatively TRBD1 (6 bases). CDR1 is SEHNR, CDR2 FQNEAQ, per germline (reference sequence). CDR3 length: 14 amino acids. V gave up 5 bases and J gave up 5 bases, with 10 bases separating them. CDR3 in DNA: TGTGCCAGCAGCCCGGACAGCAATAATTCACCCCTCCACTTT. This gives the protein CASSPDSNNSPLHF. Looking up the rest from reference TRBV7-9 and TRBJ1-6 gives the full variable domain: DTGVSQNPRHKITKRGQNVTFRCDPISEHNRLYWYRQTLGQGPEFLTYFQNEAQLEKSRLLSDRFSAERPKGSFSTLEIQRTEQGDSAMYLCASSPDSNNSPLHFGNGTRLTVT.

This clonotype was picked up a small number of times. V gene TRBV5-1 combines with J gene TRBJ2-4; D is undetermined. The CDR3 totals 13 residues. Germline assignment: CDR1 SGHRS and CDR2 YFSETQ. Deletions cut 1 base from V and 5 bases from J, with 7 bases between. The CDR3 nucleotides are TGCGCCAGCAGCTTGAACTCGGAAAACATTCAGTACTTC. Encoded protein: CASSLNSENIQYF. The full variable domain, its missing parts supplied by reference TRBV5-1 and TRBJ2-4, is KAGVTQTPRYLIKTRGQQVTLSCSPISGHRSVSWYQQTPGQGLQFLFEYFSETQRNKGNFPGRFSGRQFSNSRSEMNVSTLELGDSALYLCASSLNSENIQYFGAGTRLSVL.

In this sample, this clonotype turned up a few times. The chain employs TRBV7-6 and TRBJ2-5; D call uncertain. In germline, CDR1 is SGHVS, CDR2 FNYEAQ. CDR3 length equals 11 residues. The V gene lost 3 bases and the J gene lost 5 bases, with 4 bases spanning the gap. The chain's CDR3 is CASSFSETQYF. The CDR3 DNA follows: TGTGCCAGCAGCTTTTCGGAGACCCAGTACTTC.

The CDR3 region has the DNA TGTGCCAGCAGCTTAAGGGTGGAGTCACCCCTCCACTTT. Protein sequence: CASSLRVESPLHF. The chain carries TRBV11-2 and TRBJ1-6, with D uncertain. The CDR3 extends over 13 amino acids. The germline CDR1 and CDR2 sequences are SGHAT and FQNNGV. The V gene lost 2 bases and the J gene lost 10 bases, with 9 bases spanning the gap.

The count of this clonotype is one. DNA for the CDR3: TGTGCCAGCAGTGCTCTGGGACAGGGGACAGGGGCCACTGAAGCTTTCTTT. Translation: CASSALGQGTGATEAFF. The rearrangement uses TRBV2 and TRBJ1-1; TRBD1 agrees at 10 bases. Germline V CDR1 and CDR2: SNHLY, FYNNEI. The length of the CDR3 is 17 residues. After removal of 4 bases from V and 4 bases from J, the junction contained 12 bases not matched to a gene.

This chain links TRBV2 with TRBJ1-1; no clear D gene. The V and J ends lost 5 bases and 3 bases respectively, with 13 bases between them. The CDR3 contains 14 residues. Per the germline V gene, CDR1 is SNHLY and CDR2 is FYNNEI. CDR3 loop: CASSKLVTYTEAFF. Written as DNA, the CDR3 is TGTGCCAGCAGTAAACTGGTAACCTACACTGAAGCTTTCTTT. Filled out from reference TRBV2 and TRBJ1-1, the complete variable domain reads EPEVTQTPSHQVTQMGQEVILRCVPISNHLYFYWYRQILGQKVEFLVSFYNNEISEKSEIFDDQFSVERPDGSNFTLKIRSTKLEDSAMYFCASSKLVTYTEAFFGQGTRLTVV.

The chain employs TRBV6-4 and TRBJ1-1; no clear D gene. Per germline, CDR1 MRHNA and CDR2 SNTAGT. Trimming took off 7 bases at V and 0 bases at J, with 24 bases between the two ends. This CDR3 has 18 residues. The CDR3 DNA sequence: TGTGCCAGCACCCTACCTTGTCCCCACCGAAAAATGAACACTGAAGCTTTCTTT. It yields the protein CASTLPCPHRKMNTEAFF.

The chain carries TRBV7-9 and TRBJ2-1, with D possibly being TRBD2 (6 bases). Looked up from germline, CDR1 is SEHNR and CDR2 is FQNEAQ (reference sequence). Trimming took 7 bases from V and 0 from J, leaving 13 bases between them. This CDR3 region has 15 residues. The CDR3 bases are TGTGCCAGCACCGGGGACTGGTCCTCCTACAATGAGCAGTTCTTC. Encoded protein: CASTGDWSSYNEQFF.

There are a few counts of this clonotype. The chain joins TRBV12-3 or TRBV12-4 to TRBJ1-2; TRBD1 agrees at 8 bases. J gave up 7 bases and V 5 bases, and 12 bases lay outside the gene matches. CDR3 length equals 15 residues. CDR3 residues: CASSPTQGAFAGYTF. The CDR3 DNA reads TGTGCCAGCAGTCCCACCCAGGGGGCCTTCGCTGGCTACACCTTC.

This clonotype was observed a few times. The chain combines TRBV12-3 or TRBV12-4 with TRBJ1-3, with D possibly TRBD1 on 5 matching bases. The germline V and J ends were trimmed by 1 base and 3 bases, with 16 bases remaining between them. The CDR3 extends over 17 amino acids. The CDR3 loop is CASSLDGTSQGGNTIYF. CDR3 nucleotides: TGTGCCAGCAGTTTAGATGGCACTTCCCAGGGTGGAAACACCATATATTTT.

Only a few counts were recorded for this clonotype. The rearrangement links TRBV20-1 to TRBJ2-2; 9 bases agree with TRBD2. The germline CDR1 and CDR2 sequences are DFQATT and SNEGSKA (reference sequence). The CDR3 extends over 14 amino acids. Unmatched junction bases numbered 4, after V lost 3 bases and J lost 5 bases. CDR3 sequence (DNA): TGCAGTGCTAGTTCTCTAGCGGGGACCGGGGAGCTGTTTTTT. Its translation: CSASSLAGTGELFF.

This clonotype was recorded at least ten times. CDR3: CASSPRKANTEAFF. The CDR3 nucleotides read TGTGCCAGCAGCCCCCGGAAGGCGAACACTGAAGCTTTCTTT. This chain connects TRBV11-2 to TRBJ1-1; D remains ambiguous. Germline V lookup: CDR1 SGHAT, CDR2 FQNNGV. V was pared by 5 bases and J by 1 base, with 11 bases between. The CDR3 is 14 amino acids. Drawing the rest from reference TRBV11-2 and TRBJ1-1, the complete variable domain is EAGVAQSPRYKIIEKRQSVAFWCNPISGHATLYWYQQILGQGPKLLIQFQNNGVVDDSQLPKDRFSAERLKGVDSTLKIQPAKLEDSAVYLCASSPRKANTEAFFGQGTRLTVV.

This clonotype was counted many times. This chain links TRBV7-9 with TRBJ2-1; no reliable D call. The CDR3 loop spans 13 amino acids. The germline V gene encodes CDR1 SEHNR and CDR2 FQNEAQ (reference sequence). Trimming shortened V by 5 bases and J by 2 bases, and 7 bases separated the two germline ends. The CDR3 region is CASSLGPYNEQFF. The CDR3 nucleotides are TGTGCCAGCAGCCTAGGTCCCTACAATGAGCAGTTCTTC.

The chain couples TRBV20-1 to TRBJ2-3, with D tentatively TRBD2 (6 bases). The germline gives CDR1 DFQATT, CDR2 SNEGSKA (reference sequence). Trimming removed 5 bases at V and 0 bases at J, with 9 bases between. The CDR3 spans 13 residues. Here the CDR3 DNA reads TGCAGTGCTCCGGGACTCAGCACAGATACGCAGTATTTT. It codes for CSAPGLSTDTQYF.

This clonotype was seen more than once but under ten times. The chain recombines TRBV20-1 with TRBJ1-1; 7 nucleotides agree with TRBD1. CDR3 length equals 14 residues. J lost 0 bases, V lost 6 bases, and 7 bases had no gene match. Per the germline V gene, CDR1 is DFQATT and CDR2 is SNEGSKA (reference sequence). The CDR3 here is CSALLGTVNTEAFF. CDR3 sequence (DNA): TGCAGTGCACTACTCGGGACAGTGAACACTGAAGCTTTCTTT.

The gene calls are TRBV29-1 and TRBJ1-1; D unclear. The CDR3 sequence is 10 residues long. Germline V gene data show CDR1 as SQVTM and CDR2 as ANQGSEA. V was pared by 3 bases and J by 11 bases, with 10 bases between. The CDR3 sequence: CSVDWPHAFF. CDR3 sequence (DNA): TGCAGCGTTGATTGGCCCCACGCTTTCTTT.

The chain recombines TRBV20-1 with TRBJ2-3; 8 bases map to TRBD2. Trimming removed 5 bases from V and 0 bases from J; junction bases left unmatched: 1. CDR1 and CDR2 from the germline V gene are DFQATT and SNEGSKA (reference sequence). There are 13 residues in the CDR3. CDR3 amino acids: CSAQRGSTDTQYF. The CDR3 DNA sequence: TGCAGTGCTCAGCGGGGGAGCACAGATACGCAGTATTTT.

A few counts support this clonotype. The J gene is TRBJ2-2, the V gene TRBV18; D is uncertain. The CDR3 is made up of 15 amino acids. CDR1 is KGHSH and CDR2 is LQKENI in the germline V gene. The V end lost 0 bases, the J end lost 0 bases, and 5 bases lay between the germline ends. The CDR3 is CASSPPAANTGELFF. The CDR3 nucleotides are TGTGCCAGCTCACCACCGGCGGCGAACACCGGGGAGCTGTTTTTT.

This rearrangement joins TRBV14 to TRBJ1-2, with D uncertain. The V end was cut by 0 bases, the J end by 6 bases, with 20 bases between. The CDR3 has 17 residues. The germline V gene has CDR1 SGHDN and CDR2 FVKESK. The CDR3 region has the DNA TGTGCCAGCAGCCAAGATCCCGGCAGACCTTACGATGATGGCTACACCTTC. This encodes CASSQDPGRPYDDGYTF.

This clonotype was seen a few times. This rearrangement joins TRBV20-1 to TRBJ2-1, with D unresolved. In germline, CDR1 is DFQATT, CDR2 SNEGSKA (reference sequence). V was clipped by 2 bases and J by 7 bases, with 15 bases between them. The CDR3 totals 14 residues. The CDR3 DNA is TGCAGTGCTAGAAGTGGCCCCCTGGGGAATGAGCAGTTCTTC. Residues: CSARSGPLGNEQFF.

This clonotype was recorded a few times. The V and J genes are TRBV6-1 and TRBJ1-4, with D unresolved. CDR1 MNHNS and CDR2 SASEGT come from the germline V gene. V dropped 3 bases and J dropped 8 bases, with 13 bases sitting between them. This CDR3 is built from 14 residues. CDR3 protein: CASSEGSPGEKLFF. In nucleotides, the CDR3 is TGTGCCAGCAGTGAGGGCAGTCCTGGGGAAAAACTGTTTTTT.

V usage is TRBV18 and J usage is TRBJ2-7; D is undetermined. Germline CDR1 is KGHSH and CDR2 is LQKENI. V was pared by 3 bases and J by 3 bases, with 15 bases between. The CDR3 has 15 residues. CDR3: CASSPPGSSSYEQYF. The DNA of the CDR3 is TGTGCCAGCTCACCTCCCGGGTCTTCTAGCTACGAGCAGTACTTC.

This clonotype appeared many times. The V call is TRBV10-2, the J call TRBJ1-6; tentatively, D is TRBD1 (5 bases). With 0 bases removed from V and 3 bases from J, the gap between germline ends came to 9 bases. CDR3 length equals 16 residues. Germline lookup yields CDR1 WSHSY and CDR2 SAAADI. CDR3 sequence (DNA): TGCGCCAGCAGTGAGTCAACCAGGGTCTATAATTCACCCCTCCACTTT. As protein: CASSESTRVYNSPLHF.

The gene calls are TRBV6-5 and TRBJ2-4; 10 bases match TRBD2. This CDR3 contains 16 residues. Germline lookup yields CDR1 MNHEY and CDR2 SVGAGI. V gave up 4 bases and J gave up 4 bases; unmatched junction bases: 7. The CDR3 protein is CASSFLTTSGKNIQYF. In DNA, the CDR3 is TGTGCCAGCAGTTTTCTCACGACTAGCGGGAAAAACATTCAGTACTTC.

The chain combines TRBV10-2 with TRBJ2-1; D is perhaps TRBD1 or TRBD2 (5 bases each). The V end lost 0 bases, the J end lost 8 bases, and 11 bases lay between the germline ends. The CDR3 spans 14 residues. Germline values: CDR1 WSHSY, CDR2 SAAADI. The CDR3 here is CASSESGVIDEQFF. The CDR3 nucleotides are TGCGCCAGCAGTGAGTCGGGGGTAATCGATGAGCAGTTCTTC.

The gene calls are TRBV3-1 and TRBJ1-1; D remains ambiguous. The CDR3 consists of 14 residues. The germline V gene has CDR1 LGHDT and CDR2 YNNKEL (reference sequence). V lost 0 bases to trimming and J lost 0 bases, with 5 bases between them. CDR3: CASSQDNLNTEAFF. The CDR3 DNA sequence: TGTGCCAGCAGCCAAGATAATTTGAACACTGAAGCTTTCTTT.

The V gene is TRBV5-1, the J gene TRBJ2-3; D call uncertain. V was clipped by 2 bases and J by 1 base, with 5 bases between them. Germline CDR1 SGHRS, CDR2 YFSETQ. The CDR3 has 13 amino acids. The DNA of the CDR3 is TGCGCCAGCAGCTTCCCCCGCACAGATACGCAGTATTTT. Translated: CASSFPRTDTQYF.

The chain links TRBV11-2 to TRBJ2-7; D uncertain. Germline CDR1 reads SGHAT; CDR2 reads FQNNGV. The CDR3 is 10 amino acids. With 5 bases removed from V and 6 bases from J, the gap between germline ends came to 5 bases. CDR3 nucleotides: TGTGCCAGCAGCCTAGGCGAGCAGTACTTC. It translates to CASSLGEQYF.

This clonotype was recorded at least ten times. In DNA form, the CDR3 reads TGCAGCGTTGAAGTGTTGAATTACGGCTATGGCTACACCTTC. Encoded protein: CSVEVLNYGYGYTF. The chain is built from TRBV29-1 and TRBJ1-2; D gene uncertain. In germline, CDR1 is SQVTM, CDR2 ANQGSEA. The length of the CDR3 is 14 residues. V lost 1 base to trimming and J lost 4 bases, with 13 bases between them.